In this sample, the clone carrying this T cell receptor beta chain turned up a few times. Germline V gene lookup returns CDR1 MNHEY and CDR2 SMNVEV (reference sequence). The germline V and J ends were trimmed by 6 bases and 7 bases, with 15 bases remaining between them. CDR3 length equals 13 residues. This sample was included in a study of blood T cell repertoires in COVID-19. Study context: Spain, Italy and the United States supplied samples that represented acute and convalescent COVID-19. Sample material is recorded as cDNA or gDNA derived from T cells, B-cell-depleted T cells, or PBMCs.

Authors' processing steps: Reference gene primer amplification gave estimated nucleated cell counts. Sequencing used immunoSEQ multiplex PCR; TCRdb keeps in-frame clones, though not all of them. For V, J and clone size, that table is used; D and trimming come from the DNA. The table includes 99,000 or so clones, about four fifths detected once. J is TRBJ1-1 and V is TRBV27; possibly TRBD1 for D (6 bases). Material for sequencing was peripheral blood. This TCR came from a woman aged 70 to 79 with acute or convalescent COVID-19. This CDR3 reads CASRQQGRDEAFF. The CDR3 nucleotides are TGTGCCAGCAGACAACAGGGCCGAGATGAAGCTTTCTTT.